A selection of T cell receptor beta chains follows, all from one sample in a study of OX40 agonist ivuxolimab in advanced cancers. Clones were read by immunoSEQ multiplex PCR, and TCRdb kept only the in-frame ones, dropping some. In the table there are tens of thousands of clones, approximately 86% of which are singletons. The sequences come from CD4+ or CD8+ T cells sorted from blood, collected in a trial of the OX40 agonist ivuxolimab. Every receptor here comes from an adult with an advanced solid tumor such as melanoma, head and neck, liver or kidney cancer. CDR3s include the opening cysteine and the closing phenylalanine or tryptophan. Each record gives: J gene, clone size, V gene, D gene, CDR3 protein, CDR3 DNA. D genes are given only for firm matches. Size is stated for part of the rows, as once, few or many counts, or as a class when the clone is expanded.

>TRBJ1-2|few|TRBV5-6|.
CASSSQEQLYGYTF
TGTGCCAGCAGCTCCCAGGAACAGCTCTATGGCTACACCTTC
>TRBJ2-5|.|TRBV9|TRBD2
CASSVGAGRLQETQYF
TGTGCCAGCAGCGTAGGAGCGGGAAGGCTTCAAGAGACCCAGTACTTC
>TRBJ2-7|.|TRBV5-8|.
CASSFLGAAEGEQYF
TGTGCCAGCAGTTTTCTAGGGGCAGCGGAGGGCGAGCAGTACTTC
>TRBJ1-2|.|TRBV6-1|.
CASSEQDYYGYTF
TGTGCCAGCAGTGAGCAGGACTACTATGGCTACACCTTC
>TRBJ2-1|few|TRBV5-4|TRBD2
CASTLQRGHNEQFF
TGTGCCAGCACCCTGCAGCGGGGCCACAATGAGCAGTTCTTC
>TRBJ1-2|.|TRBV7-2|.
CASSLGSDLGGYTF
TGTGCCAGCAGCTTAGGCTCGGACCTCGGCGGCTACACCTTC
>TRBJ2-3|.|TRBV2|.
CASGIRTDTQYF
TGTGCCAGCGGAATACGGACAGATACGCAGTATTTT
>TRBJ1-1|.|TRBV5-4|.
CASSLPGMNTEAFF
TGTGCCAGCAGCTTGCCGGGAATGAACACTGAAGCTTTCTTT
>TRBJ2-4|once|TRBV30|.
CAWGEPPAKNIQYF
TGTGCCTGGGGGGAACCTCCAGCCAAAAACATTCAGTACTTC
>TRBJ2-7|.|TRBV5-1|.
CASSLAQGYEQYF
TGCGCCAGCAGCTTGGCCCAGGGCTACGAGCAGTACTTC
>TRBJ1-1|few|TRBV6-6|.
CASSYIGGGSTEAFF
TGTGCCAGCAGTTACATTGGCGGGGGAAGCACTGAAGCTTTCTTT
>TRBJ2-3|.|TRBV29-1|TRBD1
CSERTGTDTQYF
TGCAGCGAGAGGACAGGGACAGATACGCAGTATTTT
>TRBJ2-1|.|TRBV10-3|TRBD2
CAIRGDAGGSYNEQFF
TGTGCCATCAGGGGTGATGCGGGAGGGTCCTACAATGAGCAGTTCTTC
>TRBJ2-3|.|TRBV7-2|.
CAGSPGQNTDTQYF
TGTGCCGGATCGCCGGGACAAAACACAGATACGCAGTATTTT
>TRBJ2-1|.|TRBV11-2|.
CASSLWQGTGEQFF
TGTGCCAGCAGCTTATGGCAGGGCACAGGTGAGCAGTTCTTC
>TRBJ2-2|.|TRBV10-3|TRBD1
CAIHRDRDTGELFF
TGTGCCATTCACCGGGACAGGGACACCGGGGAGCTGTTTTTT
>TRBJ1-2|few|TRBV7-9|.
CASSYGEFSYGYTF
TGTGCCAGCAGCTATGGGGAATTCAGCTATGGCTACACCTTC
>TRBJ2-2|.|TRBV5-1|TRBD2
CASSLYAGGPATGELFF
TGCGCCAGCAGCTTGTACGCGGGAGGGCCGGCCACCGGGGAGCTGTTTTTT
>TRBJ1-1|.|TRBV18|.
CASSPDSLWGKAFF
TGTGCCAGCTCACCAGACAGCTTATGGGGTAAAGCTTTCTTT
>TRBJ2-3|once|TRBV27|TRBD2
CASSLGSAGEWSTDTQYF
TGTGCCAGCAGTTTAGGGTCGGCGGGAGAATGGAGCACAGATACGCAGTATTTT
>TRBJ2-7|.|TRBV5-8|TRBD2
CASSLLGLESYEQYF
TGTGCCAGCAGCTTACTGGGACTAGAAAGCTACGAGCAGTACTTC
>TRBJ2-2|.|TRBV4-3|.
CASSQWLSNTGELFF
TGCGCCAGCAGCCAATGGCTTTCGAACACCGGGGAGCTGTTTTTT
>TRBJ2-1|.|TRBV10-3|TRBD1
CAIRMTGGDNEQFF
TGTGCCATCAGAATGACAGGGGGGGACAATGAGCAGTTCTTC
>TRBJ1-1|few|TRBV6-5|.
CASREGPHTEAFF
TGTGCCAGCAGAGAAGGGCCCCACACTGAAGCTTTCTTT
>TRBJ2-4|once|TRBV14|TRBD1
CASSQGGGQILAKNIQYF
TGTGCCAGCAGCCAAGGAGGGGGACAGATTTTAGCCAAAAACATTCAGTACTTC
>TRBJ1-1|.|TRBV19|.
CASSLQGKGEAFF
TGTGCCAGTAGTCTGCAGGGGAAAGGTGAAGCTTTCTTT
>TRBJ1-2|.|TRBV7-9|TRBD1
CASSLVGLRGQRNYGYTF
TGTGCCAGCAGCTTAGTAGGGCTCAGGGGGCAAAGGAACTATGGCTACACCTTC
>TRBJ1-1|once|TRBV7-8|.
CASRADSPNTEAFF
TGTGCCAGCAGAGCAGACAGTCCGAACACTGAAGCTTTCTTT
>TRBJ2-7|few|TRBV29-1|.
CSVVTGEQYF
TGCAGCGTAGTTACAGGCGAGCAGTACTTC
>TRBJ1-1|.|TRBV6-5|TRBD1
CASGTGGLTEAFF
TGTGCCAGTGGAACAGGGGGACTCACTGAAGCTTTCTTT
>TRBJ2-1|.|TRBV6-5|.
CASSYAGVYNEQFF
TGTGCCAGCAGTTACGCAGGGGTCTACAATGAGCAGTTCTTC
>TRBJ2-3|.|TRBV5-1|TRBD1
CASSLARDSGSTDTQYF
TGCGCCAGCAGCTTGGCCCGGGACAGTGGAAGCACAGATACGCAGTATTTT
>TRBJ2-4|.|TRBV7-8|.
CASSSQGGENIQYF
TGTGCCAGCAGCTCCCAGGGTGGGGAAAACATTCAGTACTTC
>TRBJ2-7|few|TRBV2|TRBD2
CASSEVAGLSYEQYF
TGTGCCAGCAGTGAAGTAGCGGGACTGTCCTACGAGCAGTACTTC
>TRBJ2-2|.|TRBV10-3|.
CAIKQNTGELFF
TGTGCCATCAAACAGAACACCGGGGAGCTGTTTTTT
>TRBJ1-1|.|TRBV7-2|TRBD1
CASSPGQGDWDTEAFF
TGTGCCAGCAGCCCCGGACAGGGGGATTGGGACACTGAAGCTTTCTTT
>TRBJ2-2|.|TRBV5-1|.
CASSLLGRNTGELFF
TGCGCCAGCAGCTTGTTGGGCAGGAACACCGGGGAGCTGTTTTTT
>TRBJ2-3|.|TRBV27|.
CASMVWGASTDTQYF
TGTGCCAGCATGGTTTGGGGGGCTAGCACAGATACGCAGTATTTT
>TRBJ2-2|once|TRBV18|TRBD2
CASSPPGSGRAAGELFF
TGTGCCAGCTCACCACCTGGTAGCGGGAGGGCCGCCGGGGAGCTGTTTTTT
>TRBJ2-4|.|TRBV29-1|.
CSVRADIAKNIQYF
TGCAGCGTCCGGGCTGACATAGCCAAAAACATTCAGTACTTC
>TRBJ2-7|.|TRBV29-1|.
CSVGSYYEQYF
TGCAGCGTTGGATCATACTACGAGCAGTACTTC
>TRBJ1-4|.|TRBV7-9|.
CASSLASTDLNEKLFF
TGTGCCAGCAGCTTAGCGTCGACAGACCTAAATGAAAAACTGTTTTTT
>TRBJ2-1|.|TRBV2|TRBD1
CASSLGQGGNEQFF
TGTGCCAGCAGTCTCGGACAGGGTGGCAATGAGCAGTTCTTC
>TRBJ2-1|once|TRBV9|TRBD2
CASSVTSGVSNEQFF
TGTGCCAGCAGCGTAACTAGCGGGGTATCAAATGAGCAGTTCTTC
>TRBJ1-1|.|TRBV18|.
CASSPPTGNTEAFF
TGTGCCAGCTCACCACCCACAGGGAACACTGAAGCTTTCTTT
>TRBJ2-7|.|TRBV2|TRBD1
CASRRITSGQVYPEQYF
TGTGCCAGCAGACGGATTACCAGCGGACAGGTGTATCCCGAGCAGTACTTC